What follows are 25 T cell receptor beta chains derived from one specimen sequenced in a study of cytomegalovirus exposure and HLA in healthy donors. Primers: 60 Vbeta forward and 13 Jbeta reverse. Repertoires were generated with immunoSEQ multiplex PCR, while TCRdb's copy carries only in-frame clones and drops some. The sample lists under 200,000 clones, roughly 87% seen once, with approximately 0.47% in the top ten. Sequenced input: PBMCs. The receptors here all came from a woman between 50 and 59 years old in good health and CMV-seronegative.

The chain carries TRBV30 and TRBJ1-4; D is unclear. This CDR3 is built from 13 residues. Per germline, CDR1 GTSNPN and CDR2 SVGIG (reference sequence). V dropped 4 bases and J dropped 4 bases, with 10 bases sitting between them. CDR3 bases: TGTGCCTGGAACCTCGAGGTTAATGAAAAACTGTTTTTT. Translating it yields CAWNLEVNEKLFF. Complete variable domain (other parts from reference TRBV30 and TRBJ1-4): SQTIHQWPATLVQPVGSPLSLECTVEGTSNPNLYWYRQAAGRGLQLLFYSVGIGQISSEVPQNLSASRPQDRQFILSSKKLLLSDSGFYLCAWNLEVNEKLFFGSGTQLSVL.

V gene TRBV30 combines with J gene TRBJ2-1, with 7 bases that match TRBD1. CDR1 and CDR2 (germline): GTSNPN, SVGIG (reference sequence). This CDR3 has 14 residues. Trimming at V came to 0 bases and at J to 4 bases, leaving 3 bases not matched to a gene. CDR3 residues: CAWSVLQGYNEQFF. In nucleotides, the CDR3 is TGTGCCTGGAGTGTATTACAGGGGTACAATGAGCAGTTCTTC.

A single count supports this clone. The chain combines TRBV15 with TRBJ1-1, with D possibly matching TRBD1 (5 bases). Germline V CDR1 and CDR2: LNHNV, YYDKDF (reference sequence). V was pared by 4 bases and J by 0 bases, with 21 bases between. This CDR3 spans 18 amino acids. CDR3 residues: CATSNPGLLGHMNTEAFF. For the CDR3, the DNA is TGTGCCACCAGCAACCCGGGCCTGCTCGGACACATGAACACTGAAGCTTTCTTT.

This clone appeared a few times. The CDR3: CASSFQGNTDTQYF. CDR3 bases: TGCGCCAGCAGCTTTCAGGGGAACACAGATACGCAGTATTTT. V gene TRBV5-1 combines with J gene TRBJ2-3; D possibly corresponds to TRBD1 (6 bases). Trimming removed 2 bases at V and 2 bases at J, with 9 bases between. The CDR3 is made up of 14 amino acids. Germline CDR1 SGHRS, CDR2 YFSETQ.

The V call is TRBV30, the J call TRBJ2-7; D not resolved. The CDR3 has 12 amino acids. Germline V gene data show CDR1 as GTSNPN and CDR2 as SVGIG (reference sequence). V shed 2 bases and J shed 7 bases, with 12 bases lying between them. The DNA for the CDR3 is TGTGCCTGGAGTCAAGCCCCCTGGGAGCAGTACTTC. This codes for CAWSQAPWEQYF.

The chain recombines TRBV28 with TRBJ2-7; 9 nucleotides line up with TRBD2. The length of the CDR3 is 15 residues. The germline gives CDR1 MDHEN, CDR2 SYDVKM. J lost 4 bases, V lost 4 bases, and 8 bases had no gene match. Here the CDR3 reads CASSSVAGARYEQYF. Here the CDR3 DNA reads TGTGCCAGCAGTTCCGTAGCGGGAGCTCGGTACGAGCAGTACTTC.

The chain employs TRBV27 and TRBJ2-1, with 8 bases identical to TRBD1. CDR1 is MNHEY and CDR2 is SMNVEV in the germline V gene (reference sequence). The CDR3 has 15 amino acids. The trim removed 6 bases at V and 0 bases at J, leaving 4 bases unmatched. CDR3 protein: CASSWDRYSYNEQFF. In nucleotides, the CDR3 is TGTGCCAGCAGCTGGGACAGGTACTCCTACAATGAGCAGTTCTTC.

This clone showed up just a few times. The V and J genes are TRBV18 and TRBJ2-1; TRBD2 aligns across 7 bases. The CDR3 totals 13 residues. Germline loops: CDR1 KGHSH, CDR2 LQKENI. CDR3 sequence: CASRDYTYNEQFF. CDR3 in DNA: TGTGCGAGCCGGGACTACACCTACAATGAGCAGTTCTTC.

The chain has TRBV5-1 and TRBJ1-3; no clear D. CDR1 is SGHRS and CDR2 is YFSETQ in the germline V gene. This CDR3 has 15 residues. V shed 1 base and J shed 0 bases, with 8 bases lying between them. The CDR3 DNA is TGCGCCAGCAGCTTGAGCCATGGCTCTGGAAACACCATATATTTT. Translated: CASSLSHGSGNTIYF.

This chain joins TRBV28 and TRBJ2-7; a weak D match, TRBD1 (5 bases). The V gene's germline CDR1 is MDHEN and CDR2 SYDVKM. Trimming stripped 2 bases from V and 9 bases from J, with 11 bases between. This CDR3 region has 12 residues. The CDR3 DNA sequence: TGTGCCAGCAGTTTAAGGAGCACAGGGCAGTACTTC. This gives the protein CASSLRSTGQYF.

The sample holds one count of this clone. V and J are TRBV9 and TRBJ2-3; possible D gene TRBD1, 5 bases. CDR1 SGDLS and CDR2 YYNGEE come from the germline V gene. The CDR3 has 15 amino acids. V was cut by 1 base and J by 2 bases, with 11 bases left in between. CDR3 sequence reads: CASSVMGRHTDTQYF. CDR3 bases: TGTGCCAGCAGCGTAATGGGGCGGCACACAGATACGCAGTATTTT.

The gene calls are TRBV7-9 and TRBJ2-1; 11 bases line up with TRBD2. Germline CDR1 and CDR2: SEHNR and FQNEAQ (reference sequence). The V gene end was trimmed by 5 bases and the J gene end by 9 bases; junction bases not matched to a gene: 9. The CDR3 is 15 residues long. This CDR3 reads CASSLLAGVLGEQFF. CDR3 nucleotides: TGTGCCAGCAGCCTACTAGCGGGAGTCTTGGGTGAGCAGTTCTTC.

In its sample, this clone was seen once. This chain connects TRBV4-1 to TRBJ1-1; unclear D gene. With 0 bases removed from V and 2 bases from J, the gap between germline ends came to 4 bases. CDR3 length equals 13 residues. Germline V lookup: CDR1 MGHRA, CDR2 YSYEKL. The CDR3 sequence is CASSQDGNTEAFF. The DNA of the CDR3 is TGCGCCAGCAGCCAAGACGGTAACACTGAAGCTTTCTTT.

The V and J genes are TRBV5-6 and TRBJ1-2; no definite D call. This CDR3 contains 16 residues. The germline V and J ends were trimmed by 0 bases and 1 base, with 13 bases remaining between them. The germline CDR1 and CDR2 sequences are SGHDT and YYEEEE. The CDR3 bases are TGTGCCAGCAGCTTGGGTGTCTACAGAAATAACTATGGCTACACCTTC. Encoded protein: CASSLGVYRNNYGYTF.

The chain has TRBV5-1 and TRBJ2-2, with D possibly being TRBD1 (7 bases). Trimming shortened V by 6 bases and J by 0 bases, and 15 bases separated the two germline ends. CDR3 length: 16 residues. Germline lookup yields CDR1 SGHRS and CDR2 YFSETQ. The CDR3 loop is CASTSGGLPNTGELFF. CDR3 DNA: TGCGCCAGCACCTCAGGGGGACTTCCGAACACCGGGGAGCTGTTTTTT. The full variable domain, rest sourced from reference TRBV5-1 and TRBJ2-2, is KAGVTQTPRYLIKTRGQQVTLSCSPISGHRSVSWYQQTPGQGLQFLFEYFSETQRNKGNFPGRFSGRQFSNSRSEMNVSTLELGDSALYLCASTSGGLPNTGELFFGEGSRLTVL.

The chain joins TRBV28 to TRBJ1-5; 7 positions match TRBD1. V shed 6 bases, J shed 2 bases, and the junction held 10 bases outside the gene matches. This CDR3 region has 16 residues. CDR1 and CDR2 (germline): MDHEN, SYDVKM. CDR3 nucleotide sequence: TGTGCCAGCAGACTAACCCGACAGGGCGGCAATCAGCCCCAGCATTTT. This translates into CASRLTRQGGNQPQHF.

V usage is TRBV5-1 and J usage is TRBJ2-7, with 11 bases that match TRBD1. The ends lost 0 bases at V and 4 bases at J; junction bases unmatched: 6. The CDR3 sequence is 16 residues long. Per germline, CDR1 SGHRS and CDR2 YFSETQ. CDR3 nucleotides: TGCGCCAGCAGCTTGGCCGGGACAGGGGGTAGTTACGAGCAGTACTTC. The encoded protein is CASSLAGTGGSYEQYF.

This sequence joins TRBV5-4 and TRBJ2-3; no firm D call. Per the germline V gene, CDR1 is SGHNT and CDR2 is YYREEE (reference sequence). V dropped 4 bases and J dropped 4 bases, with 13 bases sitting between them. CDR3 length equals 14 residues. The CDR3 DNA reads TGTGCCAGCAGCCCCCGGGTAGTCGCAGATACGCAGTATTTT. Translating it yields CASSPRVVADTQYF.

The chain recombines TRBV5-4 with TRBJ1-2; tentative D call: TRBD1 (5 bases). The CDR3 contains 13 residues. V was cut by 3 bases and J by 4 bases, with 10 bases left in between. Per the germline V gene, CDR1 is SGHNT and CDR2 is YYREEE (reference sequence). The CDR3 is CASSSVGGYGYTF. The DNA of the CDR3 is TGTGCCAGCAGCTCGGTGGGGGGCTATGGCTACACCTTC.

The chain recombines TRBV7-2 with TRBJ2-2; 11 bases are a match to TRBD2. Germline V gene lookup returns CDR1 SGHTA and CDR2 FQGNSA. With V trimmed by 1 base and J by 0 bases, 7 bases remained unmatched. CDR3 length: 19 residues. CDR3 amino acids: CASSLVSLAGGSNTGELFF. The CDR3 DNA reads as TGTGCCAGCAGCTTAGTCTCTCTAGCGGGGGGTTCGAACACCGGGGAGCTGTTTTTT.

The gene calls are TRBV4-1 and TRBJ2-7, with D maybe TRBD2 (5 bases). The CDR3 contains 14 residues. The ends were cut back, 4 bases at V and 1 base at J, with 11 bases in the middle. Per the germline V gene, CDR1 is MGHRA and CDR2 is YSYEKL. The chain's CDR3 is CASSRGSLSYEQYF. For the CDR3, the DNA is TGCGCCAGCAGCCGAGGGAGTCTATCCTACGAGCAGTACTTC.

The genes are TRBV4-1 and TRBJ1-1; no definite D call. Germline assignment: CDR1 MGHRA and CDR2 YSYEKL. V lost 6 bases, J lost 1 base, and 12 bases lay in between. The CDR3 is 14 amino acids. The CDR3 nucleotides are TGCGCCAGCAGACCAACTTGGGCGAACACTGAAGCTTTCTTT. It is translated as CASRPTWANTEAFF.

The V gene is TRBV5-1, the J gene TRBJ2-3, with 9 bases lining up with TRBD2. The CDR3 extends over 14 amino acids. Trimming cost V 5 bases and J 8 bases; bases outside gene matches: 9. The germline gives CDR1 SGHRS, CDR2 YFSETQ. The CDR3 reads CASRRGAGGGTQYF. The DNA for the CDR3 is TGCGCCAGCAGAAGGGGAGCGGGGGGAGGTACGCAGTATTTT.

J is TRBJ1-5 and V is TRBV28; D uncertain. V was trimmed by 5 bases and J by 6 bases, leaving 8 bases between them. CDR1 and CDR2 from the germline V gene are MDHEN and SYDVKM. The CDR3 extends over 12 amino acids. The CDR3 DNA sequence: TGTGCCAGCAGTGGCGACATTCAGCCCCAGCATTTT. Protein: CASSGDIQPQHF.

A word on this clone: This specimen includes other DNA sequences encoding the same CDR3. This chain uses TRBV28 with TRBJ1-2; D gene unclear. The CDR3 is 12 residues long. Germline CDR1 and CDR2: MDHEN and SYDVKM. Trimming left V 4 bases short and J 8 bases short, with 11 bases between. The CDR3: CASSSPAVGYTF. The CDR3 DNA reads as TGTGCCAGCAGTTCCCCGGCGGTCGGCTACACCTTC.